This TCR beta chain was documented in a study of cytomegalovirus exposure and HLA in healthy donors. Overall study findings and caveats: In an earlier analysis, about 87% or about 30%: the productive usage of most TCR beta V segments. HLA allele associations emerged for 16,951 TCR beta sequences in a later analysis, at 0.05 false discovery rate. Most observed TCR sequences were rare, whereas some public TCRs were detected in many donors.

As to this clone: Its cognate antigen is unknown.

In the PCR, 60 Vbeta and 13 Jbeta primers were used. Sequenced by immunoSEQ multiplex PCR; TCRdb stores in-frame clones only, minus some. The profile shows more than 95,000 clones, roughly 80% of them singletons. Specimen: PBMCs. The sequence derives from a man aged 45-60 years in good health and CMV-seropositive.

CDR3 in DNA: TGTGCCAGCCGGATTAGGCGGTATAGCAATCAGCCCCAGCATTTT. Translated: CASRIRRYSNQPQHF. The V call is TRBV6-5, the J call TRBJ1-5; unclear D gene. The CDR3 sequence is 15 residues long. Between the trimmed V and J ends, which lost 8 bases and 0 bases, there was a span of 14 bases. Looked up from germline, CDR1 is MNHEY and CDR2 is SVGAGI.